This T cell receptor beta chain was obtained from a study of technical replicates of blood from a handful of donors. Germline V lookup: CDR1 SGHAT, CDR2 FQNNGV. The CDR3 spans 16 residues. V gave up 5 bases and J gave up 5 bases; unmatched junction bases: 10. The protocol was immunoSEQ multiplex PCR, while the TCRdb copy is restricted to in-frame clones and leaves out a portion. Of tens of thousands of clones in the sample, around 96% were seen once. The sequencing input was T cells isolated from PBMCs. The chain uses TRBV11-2 and TRBJ2-2; 8 nucleotides line up with TRBD2. The receptor was derived from a human donor in good health. CDR3 in DNA: TGTGCCAGCAGCCCCCCATCCGGGACTAGGACCGGGGAGCTGTTTTTT. Residues: CASSPPSGTRTGELFF.